This T cell receptor (beta chain) was observed in a study of blood T cell repertoires in COVID-19 (dated by TCRdb to 2019 to 2021). At the level of the whole study: Collaborator samples came from the United States, Italy and Spain and covered acute and convalescent phases of COVID-19. The material from the prospective study consisted of cDNA or gDNA derived from T cells, B-cell-depleted T cells, or PBMCs. Deeply sampled blood TCRbeta repertoires from subjects exposed to, actively infected with, or recovered from COVID-19 were included in the dataset. The repertoires were made available in a free public database intended to serve as a resource for research on the immune response to SARS-CoV-2. Samples were obtained from the ongoing ImmuneRACE study (first 160 participants) and from 1,254 subjects provided by 6 global collaborators. Nearly every sample came with metadata listing a de-identified subject ID, COVID-19 status, age in years and sex. HLA class I and class II types, where available, came from metadata supplied by the sample provider rather than from assay-based typing.

Broad study findings and their caveats: How much clinical and demographic metadata was included differed by source and by participant, and the metadata was provided uncurated.

The immunoSEQ Assay, a bias-controlled multiplex PCR, was used to amplify TCRbeta CDR3 regions from genomic DNA. In the original analysis: Within the assay, amplification of reference gene primers was used to estimate how many nucleated cells each sample contained. To quantify the absolute abundance of each unique TCRbeta CDR3 rearrangement, sequence reads were collapsed and filtered. For each sample, productive Simpson clonality was calculated as the square root of Simpson's diversity index across productive rearrangements. As stored in TCRdb, this immuneACCESS dataset retains in-frame rearrangements with V and J assigned. A fraction of the clones does not appear; measured against another copy, unresolved V genes explain less than half of the discrepancy, and the remainder lacks a known reason. That table gives V, J and clone size, and the DNA gave D and trimming. The sample has a few hundred thousand clones on record, 89% of them singletons. Roughly 2.3% of the sample is taken by the ten largest.

Of note for this clone: Which antigen it targets is not known. No base quality information exists; no much larger clone differs at one position.

Whole blood was collected in K2EDTA tubes by collaborating institutions according to the institutions' own protocols. Collaborator samples were shipped for TCRbeta analysis as frozen whole blood, isolated PBMCs, or DNA extracted from either sample type. The sequenced material came from peripheral blood. The TCR was taken from a man aged 45-60 years with acute or convalescent COVID-19.

The CDR3 sequence is CASSLRGRHTGELFF. Read as DNA, the sequence is TGTGCCAGCAGCTTAAGGGGGCGCCACACCGGGGAGCTGTTTTTT. This sequence uses TRBV11-2 and TRBJ2-2; 7 of the junction bases match TRBD1. CDR1 is given as SGHAT and CDR2 as FQNNGV, both from the germline V gene. Trimming accounts for 2 bases at V and 3 bases at J, while the number of junction bases matched to no gene is 3. Taken from cysteine to phenylalanine, the CDR3 has 15 residues. The kept DNA is CDR3 alone, 45 bases in frame from the first base.